The source of this T cell receptor (beta chain) is a study of blood T cell repertoires in COVID-19. Across the whole study: The United States, Italy and Spain supplied acute and convalescent COVID-19 samples. T cells, B-cell-depleted T cells, or PBMCs supplied cDNA or gDNA.

This clone came up a few times. Per the germline V gene, CDR1 is LNHNV and CDR2 is YYDKDF (reference sequence). The CDR3 runs to 13 residues. The V end was cut by 0 bases, the J end by 7 bases, with 9 bases between. As originally analysed: Counts of nucleated cells, estimated from reference gene primer amplification, were obtained. Clones were sequenced by immunoSEQ multiplex PCR, and TCRdb holds only the in-frame ones, with some missing. V, J and clone size derive from that table, while D and trimming were established from the DNA sequence. The sample contains about 330,000 clones, around 90% of which appear only once.

The sequencing sample was made of peripheral blood. This receptor was identified in a man younger than 35 who had recovered from COVID-19. The chain is built from TRBV15 and TRBJ1-2; D ambiguous. The CDR3 loop is CATSRDAEGGYTF. The CDR3 region has the DNA TGTGCCACCAGCAGAGATGCGGAGGGTGGCTACACCTTC.